This TCR beta chain was sequenced for a study of beta chain features in type 1 diabetes. Study details: On cell yields, gender and age, patients and healthy donors were similar. Study findings and constraints: In all four CD4+ subsets, TCRB CDR3 length was significantly, moderately reduced in type 1 diabetes. When cDNA is sequenced, cells with high TCR expression could be over-represented.

Every donor had blood drawn once into heparin, approximately 120 mL on average. CD45RO/CCR7/CD25/CD127/CD95/CD27 staining was used to isolate CD4+ naive, central memory, regulatory and stem cell-like memory cells by sorting. V dropped 4 bases and J dropped 2; count of bases not matched to a gene: 8. Looked up from germline, CDR1 is SGHNT and CDR2 is YYREEE (reference sequence). The CDR3 has 15 residues. In its sample, this clone was seen a few times. Antigen unknown. The sequenced template was cDNA made from the entire isolated RNA. The table came from immunoSEQ multiplex PCR; TCRdb's copy has only in-frame clones and leaves some out. The sample lists tens of thousands of clones; 69% were seen once.

The chain joins TRBV5-4 to TRBJ2-7, with 8 bases that match TRBD2. This receptor was taken from a man between 18 and 29 years old with type 1 diabetes. Sequenced input: Tregs from blood. CDR3 residues: CASSPPRGGAYEQYF. The CDR3 region has the DNA TGTGCCAGCAGCCCCCCCCGGGGGGGGGCCTACGAGCAGTACTTC.